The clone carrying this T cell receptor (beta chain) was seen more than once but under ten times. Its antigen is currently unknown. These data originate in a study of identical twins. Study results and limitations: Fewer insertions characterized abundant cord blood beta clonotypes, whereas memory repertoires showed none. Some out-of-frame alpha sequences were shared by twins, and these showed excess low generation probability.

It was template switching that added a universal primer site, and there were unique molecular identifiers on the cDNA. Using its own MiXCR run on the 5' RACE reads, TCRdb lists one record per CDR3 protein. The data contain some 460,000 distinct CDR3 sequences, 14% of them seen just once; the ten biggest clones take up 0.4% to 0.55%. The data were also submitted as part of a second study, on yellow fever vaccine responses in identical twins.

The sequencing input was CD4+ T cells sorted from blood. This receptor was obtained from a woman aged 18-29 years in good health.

Here the CDR3 DNA reads TGTGCCAGCAGCTTAAGGCCGGGGCCGGAAGCTTTCTTT. It is translated as CASSLRPGPEAFF. The chain is built from TRBV7-9 and TRBJ1-1; tentative D call: TRBD1 (5 bases). Germline loops: CDR1 SEHNR, CDR2 FQNEAQ (reference sequence). Between the trimmed V and J ends, which lost 2 bases and 8 bases, there was a span of 12 bases. The CDR3 extends over 13 amino acids.